Listed below are T cell receptor beta chains from one sample, sequenced in a study of T cell repertoires in cytomegalovirus infection. TCRdb called the reads again in MiXCR, with one record for every CDR3 protein. The sample includes about 450,000 distinct CDR3 sequences, roughly 31% seen only once; the top ten take about 13%. The material sequenced was PBMCs. The origin of the receptors is a human donor in good health (CMV status not recorded). Some clones in this sample may be carry-over from other donors' samples. Both conserved end residues are part of each CDR3. Fields, in order: J gene, V gene, CDR3 length, clone size, CDR3 protein. Clone size is given for some rows only: seen once, a few or many times, or a class if the clone is expanded.

j_call: TRBJ2-3
v_call: TRBV29-1
cdr3_length: 14
clone_size: .
cdr3_aa: CSVEHLGPTDTQYF

j_call: TRBJ1-5
v_call: TRBV5-6
cdr3_length: 14
clone_size: few
cdr3_aa: CASSFGHQNQPQHF

j_call: TRBJ2-7
v_call: TRBV3-1
cdr3_length: 13
clone_size: .
cdr3_aa: CASSLGTGREQYF

j_call: TRBJ2-1
v_call: TRBV7-2
cdr3_length: 17
clone_size: .
cdr3_aa: CASSHRPLTGIGYEQFF

j_call: TRBJ1-4
v_call: TRBV5-1
cdr3_length: 14
clone_size: .
cdr3_aa: CASRRNRRSEKLFF

j_call: TRBJ2-7
v_call: TRBV11-2
cdr3_length: 12
clone_size: few
cdr3_aa: CASSLGRVEQYF

j_call: TRBJ1-3
v_call: TRBV7-2
cdr3_length: 14
clone_size: many
cdr3_aa: CASIPTRGGNTIYF

j_call: TRBJ2-3
v_call: TRBV27
cdr3_length: 13
clone_size: .
cdr3_aa: CATADRGLDTQYF

j_call: TRBJ2-7
v_call: TRBV12-3/TRBV12-4
cdr3_length: 15
clone_size: few
cdr3_aa: CASSLGRGGPSEQYF

j_call: TRBJ2-5
v_call: TRBV11-2
cdr3_length: 13
clone_size: .
cdr3_aa: CPSSFYTQETQYF

j_call: TRBJ2-7
v_call: TRBV6-1
cdr3_length: 15
clone_size: few
cdr3_aa: CASSARDGHSYEQYF

j_call: TRBJ2-1
v_call: TRBV25-1
cdr3_length: 14
clone_size: .
cdr3_aa: CASSETGTRNEQFF

j_call: TRBJ2-7
v_call: TRBV7-6
cdr3_length: 16
clone_size: .
cdr3_aa: CASSGPGQGDSYEQYF

j_call: TRBJ2-1
v_call: TRBV11-1
cdr3_length: 17
clone_size: many
cdr3_aa: CASSAPLAGVPGGEQFF

j_call: TRBJ2-5
v_call: TRBV12-3/TRBV12-4
cdr3_length: 11
clone_size: .
cdr3_aa: CAGSYSETQYF

j_call: TRBJ1-1
v_call: TRBV6-2/TRBV6-3
cdr3_length: 14
clone_size: once
cdr3_aa: CASSYAGLNTEAFF

j_call: TRBJ1-2
v_call: TRBV5-4
cdr3_length: 15
clone_size: .
cdr3_aa: CASSERPGDIYGYTF

j_call: TRBJ1-1
v_call: TRBV19
cdr3_length: 15
clone_size: .
cdr3_aa: CASSIGQGKNTEAFF

j_call: TRBJ2-7
v_call: TRBV10-3
cdr3_length: 14
clone_size: .
cdr3_aa: CAISEDLGGGEQYF

j_call: TRBJ2-7
v_call: TRBV27
cdr3_length: 13
clone_size: .
cdr3_aa: CATRSGGAYEQYF

j_call: TRBJ2-1
v_call: TRBV2
cdr3_length: 14
clone_size: .
cdr3_aa: CASSVKWGYAEQFF

j_call: TRBJ2-7
v_call: TRBV12-3/TRBV12-4
cdr3_length: 15
clone_size: .
cdr3_aa: CASSLVGGFSYEQYF

j_call: TRBJ2-1
v_call: TRBV7-8
cdr3_length: 13
clone_size: many
cdr3_aa: CASSLVAQGGKFF

j_call: TRBJ2-1
v_call: TRBV6-2/TRBV6-3
cdr3_length: 12
clone_size: many
cdr3_aa: CASSPRPNEQFF

j_call: TRBJ2-7
v_call: TRBV7-9
cdr3_length: 13
clone_size: .
cdr3_aa: CASSGDGPYDQYF

j_call: TRBJ1-2
v_call: TRBV6-1
cdr3_length: 11
clone_size: many
cdr3_aa: CASSPRYGYTF

j_call: TRBJ2-1
v_call: TRBV7-9
cdr3_length: 15
clone_size: many
cdr3_aa: CASSLASPGRHEQFF

j_call: TRBJ2-1
v_call: TRBV7-2
cdr3_length: 14
clone_size: many
cdr3_aa: CASSLSQGGTMAIF